The 9 T cell receptor beta chains below were found in one sample sequenced in a study of blood T cell repertoires in COVID-19. Measured with immunoSEQ multiplex PCR; TCRdb has only the in-frame clones, and not every one. This table has more than 200,000 clones, approximately 79% appearing once. Sequencing was done on a sample of peripheral blood. Receptor source: a woman over 75 with active or convalescent COVID-19.

The chain links TRBV30 to TRBJ1-6; D gene ambiguous. Trimming pared 4 bases from V and 0 bases from J, leaving 19 bases between. Germline lookup yields CDR1 GTSNPN and CDR2 SVGIG (reference sequence). The CDR3 is 18 amino acids. Here the CDR3 DNA reads TGTGCCTGGAAGTGGGCAGCCCAATTGAGCTCCTATAATTCACCCCTCCACTTT. The encoded protein is CAWKWAAQLSSYNSPLHF.

The chain combines TRBV5-6 with TRBJ2-1, with 8 bases aligning to TRBD2. There are 13 residues in the CDR3. V was clipped by 3 bases and J by 12 bases; unmatched bases: 8. CDR1 and CDR2 from the germline V gene are SGHDT and YYEEEE. CDR3 coding DNA: TGTGCCAGCAGCTCGGGACTAGTTATGGGGCAGTTCTTC. This codes for CASSSGLVMGQFF. Full variable domain (remainder filled in from reference TRBV5-6 and TRBJ2-1): DAGVTQSPTHLIKTRGQQVTLRCSPKSGHDTVSWYQQALGQGPQFIFQYYEEEERQRGNFPDRFSGHQFPNYSSELNVNALLLGDSALYLCASSSGLVMGQFFGPGTRLTVL.

This chain joins TRBV7-9 and TRBJ1-1, with 7 bases lining up with TRBD1. CDR3 length: 13 amino acids. Germline assignment: CDR1 SEHNR and CDR2 FQNEAQ (reference sequence). The V and J ends lost 3 bases and 10 bases, in that order; junction bases with no gene match: 8. The CDR3: CASSLDRIGAAFF. CDR3 nucleotide sequence: TGTGCCAGCAGCTTGGACAGGATTGGGGCAGCTTTCTTT.

The chain combines TRBV15 with TRBJ1-2; possibly TRBD1 for D (5 bases). V was shortened by 2 bases and J by 7 bases, with 17 bases between the two germline ends. This CDR3 has 15 amino acids. CDR1 LNHNV and CDR2 YYDKDF come from the germline V gene (reference sequence). The CDR3 protein is CATSRSLGAEGGYTF. The CDR3, as DNA: TGTGCCACCAGCAGAAGCCTCGGGGCGGAGGGTGGCTACACCTTC. Drawing the rest from reference TRBV15 and TRBJ1-2, the complete variable domain is DAMVIQNPRYQVTQFGKPVTLSCSQTLNHNVMYWYQQKSSQAPKLLFHYYDKDFNNEADTPDNFQSRRPNTSFCFLDIRSPGLGDTAMYLCATSRSLGAEGGYTFGSGTRLTVV.

The chain joins TRBV20-1 to TRBJ2-2, with 8 bases identical to TRBD1. Germline CDR1 DFQATT, CDR2 SNEGSKA (reference sequence). The CDR3 totals 13 residues. Trimming removed 3 bases from V and 5 bases from J; junction bases left unmatched: 2. CDR3 sequence (DNA): TGCAGTGCTAGTTACAGGGGGACCGGGGAGCTGTTTTTT. Translating gives CSASYRGTGELFF.

V is TRBV28 and J is TRBJ1-2; D perhaps matches TRBD1 (5 bases). The V gene lost 4 bases and the J gene lost 5 bases, with 17 bases spanning the gap. The length of the CDR3 is 15 residues. Germline CDR1 reads MDHEN; CDR2 reads SYDVKM. The CDR3 spells CASSSDGGLPYGYTF. CDR3 bases: TGTGCCAGCAGTTCCGACGGGGGACTACCTTATGGCTACACCTTC.

The chain carries TRBV3-1 (or the pseudogene TRBV3-2) and TRBJ1-2, with D tentatively TRBD1 (6 bases). The CDR3 consists of 14 residues. V lost 6 bases and J lost 6, with 17 bases in between. Germline V gene sequence: CDR1 LGHDT, CDR2 YNNKEL (reference sequence). The CDR3 region is CASSLLQGFHGYTF. DNA of the CDR3: TGTGCCAGCAGTCTACTACAGGGATTCCATGGCTACACCTTC.

The chain carries TRBV7-6 and TRBJ1-1; tentative D call: TRBD1 (6 bases). V lost 3 bases and J 1 base, leaving 6 bases between the germline ends. Germline V CDR1 and CDR2: SGHVS, FNYEAQ. There are 13 residues in the CDR3. CDR3 sequence: CASSLGQNTEAFF. CDR3 nucleotides: TGTGCCAGCAGCTTGGGACAGAACACTGAAGCTTTCTTT.

J is TRBJ1-4 and V is TRBV7-2; a weak D match, TRBD1 (6 bases). Trimming pared 6 bases from V and 5 bases from J, leaving 13 bases between. Germline loops: CDR1 SGHTA, CDR2 FQGNSA. This CDR3 has 14 amino acids. The CDR3 coding sequence is TGTGCCAGCAGACTGGACAGACAAAATGAAAAACTGTTTTTT. It yields the protein CASRLDRQNEKLFF.